Below, one T cell receptor beta chain is given with its context. Germline values: CDR1 MGHRA, CDR2 YSYEKL. Germline trimming cut 2 bases from V and 5 bases from J; bases unmatched to any gene: 10. The CDR3 has 16 residues. These data come from a study of blood T cell repertoires in COVID-19. Study details: There were acute and convalescent COVID-19 samples, and they came from the United States, Italy and Spain. T cells, B-cell-depleted T cells, or PBMCs provided the cDNA or gDNA that served as material.

In the original analysis: Researchers report that nucleated cell counts were estimated from reference gene primer amplification. Produced via immunoSEQ multiplex PCR; TCRdb's table is partial and in-frame only. For V, J and clone size, that table is used; D and trimming come from the DNA. This sample has about 230,000 clones, with around four fifths found just once. The receptor comes from a man older than 75 with acute or convalescent COVID-19. The sequenced sample consisted of peripheral blood. The chain uses TRBV4-1 and TRBJ2-7, with 9 positions matching TRBD1. CDR3 bases: TGCGCCAGCAGCCAACAGCCGACAGGGGGTTCCCACGAGCAGTACTTC. Translation gives CASSQQPTGGSHEQYF.